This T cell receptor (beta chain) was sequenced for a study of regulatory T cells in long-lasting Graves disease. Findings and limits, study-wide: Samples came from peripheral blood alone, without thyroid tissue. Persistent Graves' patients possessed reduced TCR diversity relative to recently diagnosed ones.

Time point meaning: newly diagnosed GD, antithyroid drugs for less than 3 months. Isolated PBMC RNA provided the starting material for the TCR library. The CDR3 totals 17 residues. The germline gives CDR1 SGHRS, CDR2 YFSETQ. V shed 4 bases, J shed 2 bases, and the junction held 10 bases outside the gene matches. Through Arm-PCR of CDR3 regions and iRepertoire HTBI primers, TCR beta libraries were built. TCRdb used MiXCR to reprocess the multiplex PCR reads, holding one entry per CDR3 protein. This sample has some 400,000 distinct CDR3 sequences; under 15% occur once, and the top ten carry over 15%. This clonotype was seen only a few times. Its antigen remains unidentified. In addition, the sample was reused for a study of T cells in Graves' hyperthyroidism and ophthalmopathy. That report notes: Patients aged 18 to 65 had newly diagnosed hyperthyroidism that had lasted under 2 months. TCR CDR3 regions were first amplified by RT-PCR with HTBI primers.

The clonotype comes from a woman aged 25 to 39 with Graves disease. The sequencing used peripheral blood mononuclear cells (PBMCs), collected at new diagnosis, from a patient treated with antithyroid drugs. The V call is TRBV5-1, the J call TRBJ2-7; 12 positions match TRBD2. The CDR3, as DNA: TGCGCCAGCAGCCCTAGGACTAGCGGGATCTCTGCCTACGAGCAGTACTTC. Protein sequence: CASSPRTSGISAYEQYF.